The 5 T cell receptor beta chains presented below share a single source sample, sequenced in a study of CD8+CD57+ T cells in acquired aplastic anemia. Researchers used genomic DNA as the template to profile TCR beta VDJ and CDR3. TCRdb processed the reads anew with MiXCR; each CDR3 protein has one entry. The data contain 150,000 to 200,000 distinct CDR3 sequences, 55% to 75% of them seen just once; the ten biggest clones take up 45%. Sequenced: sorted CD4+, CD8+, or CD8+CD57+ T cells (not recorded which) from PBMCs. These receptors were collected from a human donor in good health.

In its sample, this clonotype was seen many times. This CDR3 reads CASSQLAESYNEQFF. DNA of the CDR3: TGCGCCAGCAGCCAACTAGCGGAATCCTACAATGAGCAGTTCTTC. The chain employs TRBV4-3 and TRBJ2-1; 7 nucleotides line up with TRBD2. The CDR3 has 15 amino acids. Trimming at V came to 2 bases and at J to 1 base, leaving 2 bases not matched to a gene. Germline CDR1 is LGHNA and CDR2 is YSLEER.

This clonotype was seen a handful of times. CDR3 DNA: TGCAGTGCTAGAAACATCTTTAACTATGGCTACACCTTC. It translates to CSARNIFNYGYTF. The chain links TRBV20-1 to TRBJ1-2; D unresolved. Trimming left V 2 bases short and J 1 base short, with 8 bases between. Germline V gene data show CDR1 as DFQATT and CDR2 as SNEGSKA (reference sequence). The CDR3 has 13 amino acids.

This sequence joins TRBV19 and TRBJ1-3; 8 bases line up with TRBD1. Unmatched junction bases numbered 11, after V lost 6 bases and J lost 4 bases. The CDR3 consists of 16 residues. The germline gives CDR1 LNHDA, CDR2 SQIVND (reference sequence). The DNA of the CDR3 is TGTGCCAGTAGCCCAGGGACAGGAGTTGAGGGAAACACCATATATTTT. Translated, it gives CASSPGTGVEGNTIYF.

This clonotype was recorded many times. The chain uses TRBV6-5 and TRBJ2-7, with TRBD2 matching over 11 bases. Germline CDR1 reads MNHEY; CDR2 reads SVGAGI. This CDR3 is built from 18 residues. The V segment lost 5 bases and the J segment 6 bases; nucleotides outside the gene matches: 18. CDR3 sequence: CASSSSTSGSGGGAEQYF. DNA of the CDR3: TGTGCCAGCAGTAGTAGTACTAGCGGGAGTGGTGGCGGCGCCGAGCAGTACTTC.

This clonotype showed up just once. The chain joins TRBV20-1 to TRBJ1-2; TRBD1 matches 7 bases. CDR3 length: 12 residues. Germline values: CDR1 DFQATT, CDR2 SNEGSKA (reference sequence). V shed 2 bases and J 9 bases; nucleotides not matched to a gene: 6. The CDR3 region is CSARLTGASYTF. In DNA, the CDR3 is TGCAGTGCTAGATTAACAGGGGCGAGCTACACCTTC.